A single sample gave rise to the 26 T cell receptor beta chains below, sequenced in a study of blood T cell repertoires in COVID-19. TCRdb's copy holds only in-frame clones and misses some; the assay was immunoSEQ multiplex PCR. The table has some 150,000 clones, 70% to 90% seen once; the top ten hold around 4.5%. Specimen: PBMCs or T cells enriched from blood (not recorded which). The receptors here all came from a man aged 50 or older who had recovered from COVID-19.

V is TRBV5-1 and J is TRBJ2-2, with 7 positions matching TRBD1. From germline, CDR1 is SGHRS and CDR2 YFSETQ. V gave up 0 bases and J gave up 6 bases; unmatched junction bases: 8. The CDR3 contains 16 residues. The DNA of the CDR3 is TGCGCCAGCAGCTTGGCTGCGAGACAGGGTTCCGGGGAGCTGTTTTTT. This gives the protein CASSLAARQGSGELFF.

The rearrangement joins TRBV28 to TRBJ1-5, with 11 bases identical to TRBD1. The CDR3 sequence is 17 residues long. Per the germline V gene, CDR1 is MDHEN and CDR2 is SYDVKM. The trim removed 5 bases at V and 0 bases at J, leaving 6 bases unmatched. The CDR3 is CASSPGTGGYSNQPQHF. CDR3 sequence (DNA): TGTGCCAGCAGTCCCGGGACAGGGGGTTATAGCAATCAGCCCCAGCATTTT.

The chain recombines TRBV2 with TRBJ2-1, with 13 bases matching TRBD2. The trim removed 10 bases at V and 0 bases at J, leaving 15 bases unmatched. This CDR3 has 19 amino acids. CDR1 and CDR2 from the germline V gene are SNHLY and FYNNEI. CDR3 protein: CAIQPLTSGGFTSYNEQFF. As DNA, the CDR3 is TGTGCCATCCAACCTTTGACTAGCGGGGGGTTTACCTCCTACAATGAGCAGTTCTTC. Variable domain in full (rest from reference TRBV2 and TRBJ2-1): EPEVTQTPSHQVTQMGQEVILRCVPISNHLYFYWYRQILGQKVEFLVSFYNNEISEKSEIFDDQFSVERPDGSNFTLKIRSTKLEDSAMYFCAIQPLTSGGFTSYNEQFFGPGTRLTVL.

The chain employs TRBV10-3 and TRBJ1-4; TRBD1 aligns across 8 bases. The CDR3 has 14 residues. V shed 6 bases, J shed 2 bases, and the junction held 2 bases outside the gene matches. The germline CDR1 and CDR2 sequences are ENHRY and SYGVKD. The CDR3 DNA sequence: TGTGCCATCAGGAGACAGGGGACTAATGAAAAACTGTTTTTT. Translation: CAIRRQGTNEKLFF.

This chain connects TRBV7-2 to TRBJ1-2; D not resolved. Germline CDR1 SGHTA, CDR2 FQGNSA. With 1 base removed from V and 0 bases from J, the gap between germline ends came to 3 bases. This CDR3 is built from 13 residues. CDR3 sequence: CASSLGPNYGYTF. The CDR3 DNA is TGTGCCAGCAGCTTAGGGCCTAACTATGGCTACACCTTC.

J is TRBJ2-1 and V is TRBV30; 7 bases line up with TRBD2. The CDR3 covers 15 residues. J gave up 4 bases and V 4 bases, and 10 bases lay outside the gene matches. Looked up from germline, CDR1 is GTSNPN and CDR2 is SVGIG (reference sequence). DNA for the CDR3: TGTGCCTGGACGCGCGGCGGGAGTGTGTACAATGAGCAGTTCTTC. This encodes CAWTRGGSVYNEQFF.

The table lists this clone with a few counts. The J gene is TRBJ1-2, the V gene TRBV28; no definite D call. Looked up from germline, CDR1 is MDHEN and CDR2 is SYDVKM. Trimming pared 2 bases from V and 2 bases from J, leaving 6 bases between. There are 13 residues in the CDR3. The CDR3 DNA follows: TGTGCCAGCAGTTTACCCCCAAACTATGGCTACACCTTC. This gives the protein CASSLPPNYGYTF.

The chain couples TRBV9 to TRBJ1-5; D is ambiguous. V was trimmed by 4 bases and J by 7 bases, leaving 15 bases between them. The CDR3 has 14 residues. Germline V gene lookup returns CDR1 SGDLS and CDR2 YYNGEE. The DNA of the CDR3 is TGTGCCAGCAGCCTCCGACGGGAAGGCCAGCCCCAGCATTTT. This translates into CASSLRREGQPQHF. The full variable domain, its missing parts supplied by reference TRBV9 and TRBJ1-5, is DSGVTQTPKHLITATGQRVTLRCSPRSGDLSVYWYQQSLDQGLQFLIQYYNGEERAKGNILERFSAQQFPDLHSELNLSSLELGDSALYFCASSLRREGQPQHFGDGTRLSIL.

This clone has just one count. The CDR3 is CASSPLGTSGTGFF. DNA for the CDR3: TGTGCCAGTAGTCCTCTGGGGACTAGCGGGACGGGGTTCTTC. J is TRBJ2-1 and V is TRBV19; TRBD2 matches 13 bases. This CDR3 has 14 amino acids. In germline, CDR1 is LNHDA, CDR2 SQIVND (reference sequence). V was clipped by 5 bases and J by 15 bases; unmatched bases: 10.

This clone was counted a single time. The CDR3 protein is CASSPASGSPDTQYF. The CDR3 DNA reads TGTGCCAGCTCACCCGCTAGCGGGAGCCCAGATACGCAGTATTTT. The rearrangement links TRBV18 to TRBJ2-3; TRBD2 aligns across 10 bases. Germline V gene data show CDR1 as KGHSH and CDR2 as LQKENI. The CDR3 totals 15 residues. The J segment lost 4 bases and the V segment lost 3 bases, leaving 4 bases of the junction unmatched.

The sample holds a few counts of this clone. CDR3 DNA: TGTGCCAGCAGCTTGGGGTCTATACGGACTGAAGCTTTCTTT. Translating it yields CASSLGSIRTEAFF. This chain joins TRBV5-6 and TRBJ1-1; the D is unclear. The CDR3 length is 14 residues. V dropped 0 bases and J dropped 5 bases, with 11 bases sitting between them. CDR1 SGHDT and CDR2 YYEEEE come from the germline V gene.

The chain's CDR3 is CASTPTSGRDTQYF. The CDR3 DNA reads as TGTGCCAGCACTCCGACTAGCGGGCGGGATACGCAGTATTTT. This chain joins TRBV3-1 (or the pseudogene TRBV3-2) and TRBJ2-3, with 10 bases aligning to TRBD2. The germline V gene encodes CDR1 LGHDT and CDR2 YNNKEL (reference sequence). V lost 7 bases and J lost 6; bases outside the gene matches: 7. This CDR3 is 14 amino acids long.

The gene calls are TRBV5-4 and TRBJ1-3; D gene ambiguous. V lost 4 bases, J lost 0 bases, and 8 bases lay in between. There are 14 residues in the CDR3. The germline CDR1 and CDR2 sequences are SGHNT and YYREEE (reference sequence). For the CDR3, the DNA is TGTGCCAGCAGCGTCGACATCTCTGGAAACACCATATATTTT. Its translation is CASSVDISGNTIYF.

J is TRBJ1-6 and V is TRBV5-1; unclear D gene. V was trimmed by 4 bases and J by 5 bases, leaving 13 bases between them. The CDR3 sequence is 15 residues long. The germline V gene encodes CDR1 SGHRS and CDR2 YFSETQ. DNA of the CDR3: TGCGCCAGCAGCCCCTTTTTAGGAGATAATTCACCCCTCCACTTT. It yields the protein CASSPFLGDNSPLHF.

This rearrangement joins TRBV19 to TRBJ2-7, with a possible D match to TRBD2 (6 bases). Germline loops: CDR1 LNHDA, CDR2 SQIVND (reference sequence). The CDR3 runs to 15 residues. The V end was cut by 4 bases, the J end by 2 bases, with 15 bases between. The CDR3 loop is CASSTPGGDTYEQYF. The CDR3 DNA reads as TGTGCCAGTAGTACCCCCGGCGGGGATACCTACGAGCAGTACTTC.

This clone was found once. The genes are TRBV7-2 and TRBJ2-6; 10 nucleotides line up with TRBD1. This CDR3 region has 19 residues. V shed 0 bases and J 4 bases; nucleotides not matched to a gene: 9. Germline V gene lookup returns CDR1 SGHTA and CDR2 FQGNSA. In DNA, the CDR3 is TGTGCCAGCAGCTTAGCCGGGACAGGGGAAATATCCGGGGCCAACGTCCTGACTTTC. Translation gives CASSLAGTGEISGANVLTF.

The chain uses TRBV11-2 and TRBJ2-3; D unresolved. This CDR3 has 13 amino acids. Trimming shortened V by 3 bases and J by 6 bases, and 10 bases separated the two germline ends. Germline CDR1 is SGHAT and CDR2 is FQNNGV. The CDR3 nucleotides read TGTGCCAGCAGCTTCTCTCCCCCCGATACGCAGTATTTT. Amino acids: CASSFSPPDTQYF.

V is TRBV15 and J is TRBJ2-2; 7 bases are shared with TRBD1. In germline, CDR1 is LNHNV, CDR2 YYDKDF (reference sequence). The CDR3 is 14 residues long. The J segment lost 6 bases and the V segment lost 3 bases, leaving 4 bases of the junction unmatched. The CDR3 loop is CATSRTGYAGELFF. CDR3 bases: TGTGCCACCAGCAGGACAGGGTACGCCGGGGAGCTGTTTTTT.

There are a few counts of this clone. This chain uses TRBV7-2 with TRBJ2-4; maybe TRBD2 (5 bases). Trimming took off 1 base at V and 2 bases at J, with 6 bases between the two ends. The CDR3 loop spans 14 amino acids. Germline V lookup: CDR1 SGHTA, CDR2 FQGNSA. CDR3 in DNA: TGTGCCAGCAGCTTAGGGGAGTCCAAAAACATTCAGTACTTC. It is translated as CASSLGESKNIQYF.

The V and J genes are TRBV6-1 and TRBJ1-3; D gene ambiguous. Germline V CDR1 and CDR2: MNHNS, SASEGT. Trimming shortened V by 1 base and J by 0 bases, and 7 bases separated the two germline ends. The CDR3 runs to 15 residues. CDR3 sequence reads: CASSEVTSSGNTIYF. CDR3 nucleotide sequence: TGTGCCAGCAGTGAAGTAACAAGCTCTGGAAACACCATATATTTT.

The genes are TRBV24-1 and TRBJ1-1, with 10 nucleotides matching TRBD1. Germline CDR1 reads KGHDR; CDR2 reads SFDVKD. V shed 2 bases and J 3 bases; nucleotides not matched to a gene: 2. The length of the CDR3 is 15 residues. The CDR3 nucleotides are TGTGCCACCAGTGATTCCGGGACAGGGGACACTGAAGCTTTCTTT. It yields the protein CATSDSGTGDTEAFF.

The CDR3 region has the DNA TGTGCCAGTAGTATAGTTCCCACAGGGGTCACTGAAGCTTTCTTT. This gives the protein CASSIVPTGVTEAFF. This chain joins TRBV19 and TRBJ1-1; TRBD1 matches at 7 bases. This CDR3 contains 15 residues. Germline lookup yields CDR1 LNHDA and CDR2 SQIVND (reference sequence). The trim removed 1 base at V and 4 bases at J, leaving 6 bases unmatched. Complete variable domain (other parts from reference TRBV19 and TRBJ1-1): DGGITQSPKYLFRKEGQNVTLSCEQNLNHDAMYWYRQDPGQGLRLIYYSQIVNDFQKGDIAEGYSVSREKKESFPLTVTSAQKNPTAFYLCASSIVPTGVTEAFFGQGTRLTVV.

The chain carries TRBV7-2 and TRBJ2-7; 10 nucleotides match TRBD1. V trimming: 5 bases; J trimming: 5 bases; junction bases outside the gene matches: 6. Looked up from germline, CDR1 is SGHTA and CDR2 is FQGNSA. This CDR3 is 14 amino acids long. In DNA form, the CDR3 reads TGTGCCAGCAGCCCTGACAGGGGGCGCAACGAGCAGTACTTC. Its protein product is CASSPDRGRNEQYF.

The gene calls are TRBV5-4 and TRBJ1-1; TRBD1 might be the D (5 bases). Germline CDR1 SGHNT, CDR2 YYREEE (reference sequence). Deletions cut 4 bases from V and 0 bases from J, with 13 bases between. CDR3 size: 15 residues. The CDR3 nucleotides are TGTGCCAGCAGCAGAGGAGCAGGGCTGAACACTGAAGCTTTCTTT. Translation gives CASSRGAGLNTEAFF. Together with reference TRBV5-4 and TRBJ1-1, the CDR3 gives the full variable domain: ETGVTQSPTHLIKTRGQQVTLRCSSQSGHNTVSWYQQALGQGPQFIFQYYREEENGRGNFPPRFSGLQFPNYSSELNVNALELDDSALYLCASSRGAGLNTEAFFGQGTRLTVV.

J is TRBJ1-5 and V is TRBV20-1; maybe TRBD1 (6 bases). V lost 3 bases and J lost 7, with 22 bases in between. This CDR3 has 16 residues. Germline CDR1 DFQATT, CDR2 SNEGSKA (reference sequence). The CDR3 DNA reads as TGCAGTGCTAGTCCTCCTTCGGGGGGGGCTGGCCAGCCCCAGCATTTT. This encodes CSASPPSGGAGQPQHF.

The V gene is TRBV30, the J gene TRBJ2-1; 13 bases are shared with TRBD2. The germline V gene encodes CDR1 GTSNPN and CDR2 SVGIG (reference sequence). This CDR3 spans 16 amino acids. With V trimmed by 3 bases and J by 7 bases, 9 bases remained unmatched. The DNA for the CDR3 is TGTGCCTGGAGCCGGTCACTAGCGGGGGGGCGAAATGAGCAGTTCTTC. Translated: CAWSRSLAGGRNEQFF.